The next 27 T cell receptor beta chains were all read from a single sample in a study of T cells in Graves' hyperthyroidism and ophthalmopathy. TCR beta CDR3 regions were amplified from RNA transcripts. The HTBI primer set drove a first-round RT-PCR of the TCR CDR3. TCRdb ran MiXCR on the multiplex PCR reads and lists one entry per CDR3 protein. Among 150,000 to 200,000 distinct CDR3 sequences listed, 15% to 20% were seen once. Sequencing input: blood. The receptors stem from a woman aged 45-65 years with Graves' hyperthyroidism.

This clonotype was counted many times. The V and J genes are TRBV11-2 and TRBJ2-5; D gene unclear. The CDR3 extends over 13 amino acids. Germline CDR1 is SGHAT and CDR2 is FQNNGV. The ends were cut back, 1 base at V and 2 bases at J, with 5 bases in the middle. Here the CDR3 DNA reads TGTGCCAGCAGCTTAGGAGTTCAAGAGACCCAGTACTTC. It encodes CASSLGVQETQYF.

This clonotype has ten or more counts. This chain uses TRBV11-2 with TRBJ1-2, with D perhaps matching TRBD1 (6 bases). The length of the CDR3 is 13 residues. Germline CDR1 reads SGHAT; CDR2 reads FQNNGV. V lost 3 bases, J lost 6 bases, and 11 bases lay in between. The CDR3 DNA reads TGTGCCAGCAGCTTGACAGGAACGGATGGCTACACCTTC. It specifies CASSLTGTDGYTF.

V usage is TRBV7-2 and J usage is TRBJ2-1; 8 bases are shared with TRBD2. V lost 5 bases and J lost 0; bases outside the gene matches: 3. From germline, CDR1 is SGHTA and CDR2 FQGNSA. CDR3 length: 15 amino acids. CDR3 bases: TGTGCCAGCAGCCGGGGGGGGTACTCCTACAATGAGCAGTTCTTC. This translates into CASSRGGYSYNEQFF.

At least ten counts were recorded for this clonotype. The chain employs TRBV6-1 and TRBJ2-7; TRBD1 matches at 8 bases. The germline CDR1 and CDR2 sequences are MNHNS and SASEGT. Unmatched junction bases numbered 7, after V lost 5 bases and J lost 7 bases. This CDR3 contains 13 residues. The CDR3 here is CASSFFRGQEQYF. DNA for the CDR3: TGTGCCAGCAGTTTCTTCAGGGGGCAAGAGCAGTACTTC.

The rearrangement joins TRBV6-2 or TRBV6-3 to TRBJ2-3, with 11 nucleotides matching TRBD1. The J segment lost 3 bases and the V segment lost 5 bases, leaving 4 bases of the junction unmatched. Germline CDR1 MNHEY, CDR2 SVGEGT. This CDR3 comprises 15 residues. The DNA of the CDR3 is TGTGCCAGCAGTACCCGGGACAGGGGGACAGATACGCAGTATTTT. This translates into CASSTRDRGTDTQYF.

This clonotype was counted at least ten times. V gene TRBV5-1 combines with J gene TRBJ2-3; perhaps TRBD2 as D (5 bases). Looked up from germline, CDR1 is SGHRS and CDR2 is YFSETQ. The germline V and J ends were trimmed by 1 base and 1 base, with 10 bases remaining between them. The CDR3 covers 15 residues. CDR3 coding DNA: TGCGCCAGCAGCTTGTATGCAGCGGGCACAGATACGCAGTATTTT. Its protein is CASSLYAAGTDTQYF.

There are many counts of this clonotype. The chain joins TRBV28 to TRBJ2-1; D is possibly TRBD1 (5 bases). There are 11 residues in the CDR3. The V end was cut by 10 bases, the J end by 7 bases, with 11 bases between. CDR1 and CDR2 from the germline V gene are MDHEN and SYDVKM. Here the CDR3 reads CATQAGNEQFF. In nucleotides, the CDR3 is TGTGCCACCCAGGCAGGGAATGAGCAGTTCTTC.

This clonotype was seen at least ten times. The chain couples TRBV19 to TRBJ1-3, with D maybe TRBD1 (6 bases). Trimming took off 6 bases at V and 8 bases at J, with 20 bases between the two ends. The CDR3 contains 15 residues. Germline loops: CDR1 LNHDA, CDR2 SQIVND (reference sequence). The CDR3 reads CASSLGGQGRDTIYF. The CDR3 DNA reads as TGTGCCAGTAGCCTAGGAGGTCAGGGGCGGGACACCATATATTTT.

This clonotype was observed a single time. The V gene is TRBV28, the J gene TRBJ1-1; D call uncertain. In germline, CDR1 is MDHEN, CDR2 SYDVKM. Deletions cut 2 bases from V and 0 bases from J, with 7 bases between. The length of the CDR3 is 14 residues. The CDR3: CASSLHSVNTEAFF. In DNA form, the CDR3 reads TGTGCCAGCAGTTTACACTCCGTGAACACTGAAGCTTTCTTT. Together with reference TRBV28 and TRBJ1-1, the CDR3 gives the full variable domain: DVKVTQSSRYLVKRTGEKVFLECVQDMDHENMFWYRQDPGLGLRLIYFSYDVKMKEKGDIPEGYSVSREKKERFSLILESASTNQTSMYLCASSLHSVNTEAFFGQGTRLTVV.

The chain recombines TRBV12-3 or TRBV12-4 with TRBJ1-5, with D unclear. The CDR3 length is 14 residues. Between the trimmed V and J ends, which lost 2 bases and 2 bases, there was a span of 7 bases. The CDR3 nucleotides are TGTGCCAGCAGTTTAAGTGCAGGCAATCAGCCCCAGCATTTT. Encoded protein: CASSLSAGNQPQHF.

This clonotype was counted at least ten times. CDR3 amino acids: CASSAGLVGDTQYF. The DNA of the CDR3 is TGTGCCAGCAGCGCGGGGTTGGTAGGGGATACGCAGTATTTT. V usage is TRBV7-3 and J usage is TRBJ2-3, with D perhaps TRBD2 (6 bases). CDR3 length equals 14 residues. Germline V lookup: CDR1 SGHTA, CDR2 FQGTGA. Trimming removed 5 bases from V and 6 bases from J, with 15 bases in between.

This clonotype was observed many times. J is TRBJ1-6 and V is TRBV12-3 or TRBV12-4; D is unresolved. This CDR3 is built from 12 residues. V was cut by 2 bases and J by 6 bases, with 2 bases left in between. The CDR3 loop reads CASSLSNSPLHF. CDR3 coding DNA: TGTGCCAGCAGTTTATCTAATTCACCCCTCCACTTT.

This clonotype was seen at least ten times. This chain uses TRBV12-3 or TRBV12-4 with TRBJ1-5; TRBD1 is a possible D gene (6 bases). The CDR3 spans 13 residues. Trimming shortened V by 11 bases and J by 7 bases, and 18 bases separated the two germline ends. CDR3 region: CAVAKGVPQPQHF. The CDR3 coding sequence is TGTGCCGTCGCCAAGGGGGTACCGCAGCCCCAGCATTTT.

In the case of this clonotype: A much bigger clone sits one base away, suggesting this may be a read error. V and J are TRBV7-9 and TRBJ1-6, with 8 bases lining up with TRBD1. The CDR3 has 15 residues. Germline CDR1 is SEHNR and CDR2 is FQNEAQ (reference sequence). CDR3 in DNA: TGTGCCAGCATCTCGACAGGGGTCTATGATTCACCCCTCCACTTT. As protein: CASISTGVYDSPLHF.

This clonotype came up a few times. A clone one base away is much larger, so this may be a read error. This likely comes from a read error, as the CDR3 has no conserved phenylalanine or tryptophan at its end. This sequence joins TRBV10-2 and TRBJ1-1; no clear D. Germline CDR1 reads WSHSY; CDR2 reads SAAADI. V lost 2 bases, J lost 5 bases, and 12 bases lay in between. The CDR3 has 14 residues. The CDR3 is CASSEDRGRTEAFI. The DNA for the CDR3 is TGCGCCAGCAGTGAGGACCGAGGTAGGACTGAAGCTTTCATT.

This clonotype turned up a few times. V and J are TRBV4-2 and TRBJ1-5, with a possible D match to TRBD1 (5 bases). The CDR3 has 13 residues. V lost 1 base to trimming and J lost 7 bases, with 8 bases between them. The V gene's germline CDR1 is LGHNA and CDR2 YNFKEQ. The CDR3 reads CASSQGGQQPQHF. The CDR3 bases are TGTGCCAGCAGCCAAGGTGGACAACAGCCCCAGCATTTT.

This clonotype was recorded many times. The chain links TRBV6-1 to TRBJ1-3; D gene unclear. This CDR3 contains 16 residues. V was cut by 5 bases and J by 0 bases, with 14 bases left in between. Germline-derived CDR1 and CDR2 are MNHNS and SASEGT. The CDR3 loop is CASSSRTSYSGNTIYF. Written as DNA, the CDR3 is TGTGCCAGCAGTTCCCGTACGAGTTACTCTGGAAACACCATATATTTT.

This clonotype was seen more than once but under ten times. The chain carries TRBV4-1 and TRBJ2-1; TRBD2 matches at 10 bases. This CDR3 spans 18 amino acids. The J segment lost 5 bases and the V segment lost 4 bases, leaving 14 bases of the junction unmatched. Germline V CDR1 and CDR2: MGHRA, YSYEKL. The DNA of the CDR3 is TGCGCCAGCAGCCTTACCAGGACCGGTAGCGGGGGGAACAATGAGCAGTTCTTC. It encodes CASSLTRTGSGGNNEQFF.

The sample holds many counts of this clonotype. The CDR3 DNA sequence: TGTGCCAGCAGCCAAGAGGGGCCAGCCCTGGGCGAGCAGTACTTC. This encodes CASSQEGPALGEQYF. The chain joins TRBV3-1 to TRBJ2-7; the D gene is possibly TRBD1 (5 bases). The CDR3 has 15 residues. Trimming removed 0 bases from V and 6 bases from J, with 15 bases in between. Germline CDR1 LGHDT, CDR2 YNNKEL (reference sequence).

This clonotype was recorded at least ten times. The CDR3 region has the DNA TGTGCCAGCAGCTTAGCGCGGGGAGGGGCCAACGTCCTGACTTTC. The encoded protein is CASSLARGGANVLTF. This chain links TRBV7-9 with TRBJ2-6, with D perhaps TRBD2 (6 bases). The germline V and J ends were trimmed by 0 bases and 4 bases, with 7 bases remaining between them. The germline CDR1 and CDR2 sequences are SEHNR and FQNEAQ (reference sequence). CDR3 length equals 15 residues.

The sample holds many counts of this clonotype. The V call is TRBV6-1, the J call TRBJ2-2; D possibly corresponds to TRBD2 (5 bases). Between the trimmed V and J ends, which lost 6 bases and 4 bases, there was a span of 15 bases. This CDR3 region has 15 residues. Per the germline V gene, CDR1 is MNHNS and CDR2 is SASEGT. In nucleotides, the CDR3 is TGTGCCAGCAGAAACCCCGGAGGTGGCACCGGGGAGCTGTTTTTT. It encodes CASRNPGGGTGELFF.

This clonotype was counted at least ten times. The chain's CDR3 is CASTKDNTDTQYF. CDR3 in DNA: TGTGCCAGCACTAAAGACAACACAGATACGCAGTATTTT. The V gene is TRBV6-2 or TRBV6-3, the J gene TRBJ2-3; D remains unclear. The length of the CDR3 is 13 residues. Trimming shortened V by 7 bases and J by 2 bases, and 10 bases separated the two germline ends. The V gene's germline CDR1 is MNHEY and CDR2 SVGEGT.

This clonotype was seen only a few times. This rearrangement joins TRBV2 to TRBJ1-5, with D unclear. Trimming cost V 4 bases and J 1 base, with 11 bases left between them. This CDR3 has 15 residues. In germline, CDR1 is SNHLY, CDR2 FYNNEI. CDR3 loop: CASSGQPSSNQPQHF. The CDR3 nucleotides read TGTGCCAGCAGTGGCCAGCCCTCCAGCAATCAGCCCCAGCATTTT.

This clonotype was recorded many times. The rearrangement joins TRBV7-2 to TRBJ1-5; D is possibly TRBD1 (5 bases). Germline V gives CDR1 SGHTA, CDR2 FQGNSA. The CDR3 consists of 14 residues. V gave up 5 bases and J gave up 6 bases, with 14 bases separating them. CDR3 sequence (DNA): TGTGCCAGCAGCCCTGATCTGGGGCGTCAGCCCCAGCATTTT. Translating gives CASSPDLGRQPQHF.

The V call is TRBV6-2 or TRBV6-3, the J call TRBJ1-2; D call uncertain. CDR3 length equals 13 residues. The V gene's germline CDR1 is MNHEY and CDR2 SVGEGT. V was clipped by 2 bases and J by 5 bases, with 9 bases between them. CDR3 sequence: CASSYRRRYGYTF. For the CDR3, the DNA is TGTGCCAGCAGTTACAGGAGGAGGTATGGCTACACCTTC.

This clonotype occurred many times. The chain couples TRBV28 to TRBJ2-7; 8 bases are a match to TRBD1. The trim removed 8 bases at V and 2 bases at J, leaving 8 bases unmatched. CDR3 length: 14 amino acids. CDR1 and CDR2 (germline): MDHEN, SYDVKM. CDR3 nucleotide sequence: TGTGCCAGCCTCGGACAGGGCCCCACCTACGAGCAGTACTTC. Its protein is CASLGQGPTYEQYF.

This chain joins TRBV5-5 and TRBJ1-1; unclear D gene. Deletions cut 2 bases from V and 4 bases from J, with 15 bases between. Germline V lookup: CDR1 SGHKS, CDR2 YYEKEE (reference sequence). This CDR3 has 15 residues. The CDR3 coding sequence is TGTGCCAGCAGCTTTCCCCCCGGACCGACCACTGAAGCTTTCTTT. This gives the protein CASSFPPGPTTEAFF.